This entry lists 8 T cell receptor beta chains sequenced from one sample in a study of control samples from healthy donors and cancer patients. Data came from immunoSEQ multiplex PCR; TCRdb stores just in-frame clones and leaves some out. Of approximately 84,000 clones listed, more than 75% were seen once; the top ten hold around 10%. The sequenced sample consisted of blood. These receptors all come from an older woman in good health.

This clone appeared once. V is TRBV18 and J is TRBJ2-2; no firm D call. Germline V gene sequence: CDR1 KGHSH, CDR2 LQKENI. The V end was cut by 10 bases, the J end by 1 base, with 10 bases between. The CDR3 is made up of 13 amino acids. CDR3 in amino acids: CATTDGNTGELFF. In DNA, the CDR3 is TGTGCCACCACGGACGGGAACACCGGGGAGCTGTTTTTT. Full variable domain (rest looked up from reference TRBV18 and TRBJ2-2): NAGVMQNPRHLVRRRGQEARLRCSPMKGHSHVYWYRQLPEEGLKFMVYLQKENIIDESGMPKERFSAEFPKEGPSILRIQQVVRGDSAAYFCATTDGNTGELFFGEGSRLTVL.

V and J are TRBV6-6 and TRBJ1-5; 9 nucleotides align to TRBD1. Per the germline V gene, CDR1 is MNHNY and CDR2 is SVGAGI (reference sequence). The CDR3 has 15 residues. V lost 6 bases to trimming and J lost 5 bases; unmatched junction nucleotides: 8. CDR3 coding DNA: TGTGCCAGCAGCCTACCACGGGACAGGGATCAGCCCCAGCATTTT. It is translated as CASSLPRDRDQPQHF.

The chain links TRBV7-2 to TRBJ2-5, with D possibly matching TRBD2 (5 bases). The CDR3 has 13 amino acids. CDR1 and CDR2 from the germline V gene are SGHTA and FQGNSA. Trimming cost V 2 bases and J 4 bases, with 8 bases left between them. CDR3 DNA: TGTGCCAGCAGCTTAAATCGGGGAGAGACCCAGTACTTC. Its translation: CASSLNRGETQYF.

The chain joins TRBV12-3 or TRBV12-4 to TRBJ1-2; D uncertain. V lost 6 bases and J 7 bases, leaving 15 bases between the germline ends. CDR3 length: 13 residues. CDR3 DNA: TGTGCCAGCAGCCCTGACGGCAGGACTGGCTACACCTTC. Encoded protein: CASSPDGRTGYTF.

The CDR3 DNA reads as TGCAGTGCTAGTGGCGACAGGGGCACCGGGGAGCTGTTTTTT. Its translation is CSASGDRGTGELFF. The rearrangement links TRBV20-1 to TRBJ2-2, with 8 nucleotides matching TRBD1. There are 14 residues in the CDR3. With V trimmed by 3 bases and J by 4 bases, 4 bases remained unmatched. In germline, CDR1 is DFQATT, CDR2 SNEGSKA (reference sequence).

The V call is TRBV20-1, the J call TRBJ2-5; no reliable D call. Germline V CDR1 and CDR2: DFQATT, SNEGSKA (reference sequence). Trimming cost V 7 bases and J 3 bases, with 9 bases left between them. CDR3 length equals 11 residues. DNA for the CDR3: TGCAGTGGGCGAGGAGAAGAGACCCAGTACTTC. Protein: CSGRGEETQYF.

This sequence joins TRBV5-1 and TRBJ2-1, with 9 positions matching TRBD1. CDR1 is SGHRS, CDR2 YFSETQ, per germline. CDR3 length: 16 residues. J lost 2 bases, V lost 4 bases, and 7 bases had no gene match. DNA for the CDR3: TGCGCCAGCAGCGCCGGGGGGACAGGGACCTACAATGAGCAGTTCTTC. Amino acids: CASSAGGTGTYNEQFF. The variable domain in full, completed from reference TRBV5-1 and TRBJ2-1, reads KAGVTQTPRYLIKTRGQQVTLSCSPISGHRSVSWYQQTPGQGLQFLFEYFSETQRNKGNFPGRFSGRQFSNSRSEMNVSTLELGDSALYLCASSAGGTGTYNEQFFGPGTRLTVL.

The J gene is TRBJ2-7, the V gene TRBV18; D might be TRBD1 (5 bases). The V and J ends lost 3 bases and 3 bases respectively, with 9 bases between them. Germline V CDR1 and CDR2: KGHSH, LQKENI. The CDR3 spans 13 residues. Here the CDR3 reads CASSPGLDYEQYF. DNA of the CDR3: TGTGCCAGCTCACCGGGGCTAGACTACGAGCAGTACTTC.